The clone carrying this T cell receptor (beta chain) has just a few counts. These data come from a study of cytomegalovirus exposure and HLA in healthy donors. Generated by immunoSEQ multiplex PCR, the TCRdb table keeps only in-frame clones and is missing some. Of about 160,000 clones in the sample, less than 90% were seen once. V was pared by 1 base and J by 6 bases, with 11 bases between. The CDR3 spans 13 residues. Germline loops: CDR1 SGHDT, CDR2 YYEEEE. The sequence was obtained from a man under 40 in good health and CMV-seropositive. Material: PBMCs. This chain connects TRBV5-6 to TRBJ2-7; D gene unclear. The CDR3: CASSLMDSREQYF. CDR3 DNA sequence: TGTGCCAGCAGCTTGATGGATAGCCGCGAGCAGTACTTC.